This record covers a single T cell receptor beta chain. Its specificity is not known. Time point here: new active TB diagnosis, blood taken before or within 7 days of starting treatment. Unsorted cryopreserved PBMC were sequenced, averaging roughly 99,000 T cells per clinical donor. V shed 5 bases and J 5 bases; nucleotides not matched to a gene: 7. The CDR3 covers 15 residues. Germline CDR1 and CDR2: LNHDA and SQIVND (reference sequence). These data come from a study of T cells in tuberculosis. Whole-study context: The T cells targeted glucose monomycolate, a mycobacterial lipid, via CD1B. Within 7 days of starting treatment, or before, PBMC were stored.

Study-wide points: Using the GMM-specific repertoire gave about 90% accuracy versus about 64% with motifs.

Assay: immunoSEQ multiplex PCR; the TCRdb copy retains only in-frame clones and omits some. This sample has approximately 49,000 clones, with 90% to 95% found just once. The sample in question was PBMCs, obtained at tuberculosis diagnosis. The gene calls are TRBV19 and TRBJ1-5; 9 bases are shared with TRBD1. This TCR was sampled from an adult with tuberculosis. The CDR3 nucleotides read TGTGCCAGTAGTGGCGGACAGGGGCCCCATCAGCCCCAGCATTTT. It translates to CASSGGQGPHQPQHF.